This entry lists 6 T cell receptor beta chains sequenced from one sample in a study of cytomegalovirus exposure and HLA in healthy donors. The study ran its PCR with 60 Vbeta and 13 Jbeta primers. Assay used: immunoSEQ multiplex PCR; TCRdb lists only in-frame clones, some missing. The sample has about 110,000 clones, around four fifths seen once; the top ten hold 1.6%. The sample consisted of PBMCs. These TCRs come from a man aged 45-65 years in good health and CMV-seronegative.

The chain is built from TRBV29-1 and TRBJ1-2; 11 nucleotides agree with TRBD1. V lost 3 bases, J lost 4 bases, and 4 bases stayed unmatched. This CDR3 spans 14 amino acids. CDR1 and CDR2 from the germline V gene are SQVTM and ANQGSEA. CDR3 protein: CSVDGTGGSYGYTF. The CDR3 DNA sequence: TGCAGCGTTGACGGGACAGGGGGGAGCTATGGCTACACCTTC.

This clone was counted a few times. The J gene is TRBJ1-6, the V gene TRBV5-1; perhaps TRBD1 as D (5 bases). The CDR3 covers 14 residues. The germline V gene encodes CDR1 SGHRS and CDR2 YFSETQ. V was trimmed by 1 base and J by 5 bases, leaving 7 bases between them. CDR3 in amino acids: CASSLRGDNSPLHF. The CDR3 DNA sequence: TGCGCCAGCAGCTTGCGGGGGGATAATTCACCCCTCCACTTT. The full variable domain, its missing parts supplied by reference TRBV5-1 and TRBJ1-6, is KAGVTQTPRYLIKTRGQQVTLSCSPISGHRSVSWYQQTPGQGLQFLFEYFSETQRNKGNFPGRFSGRQFSNSRSEMNVSTLELGDSALYLCASSLRGDNSPLHFGNGTRLTVT.

This clone appeared once. V is TRBV29-1 and J is TRBJ1-2; D is perhaps TRBD1 (6 bases). Germline lookup yields CDR1 SQVTM and CDR2 ANQGSEA. V was pared by 7 bases and J by 2 bases, with 11 bases between. CDR3 length: 12 residues. This chain's CDR3 is CSGSTGNYGYTF. The DNA of the CDR3 is TGCAGCGGATCGACAGGAAACTATGGCTACACCTTC.

This clone was recorded once. V is TRBV6-1 and J is TRBJ1-3; TRBD1 is a possible D gene (6 bases). CDR3 size: 16 residues. The V and J ends lost 3 bases and 0 bases respectively, with 12 bases between them. CDR1 is MNHNS, CDR2 SASEGT, per germline. This CDR3 is CASSETYRDSGNTIYF. CDR3 nucleotide sequence: TGTGCCAGCAGTGAGACCTACAGGGACTCTGGAAACACCATATATTTT.

This chain uses TRBV7-9 with TRBJ1-1; no clear D gene. Trimming pared 5 bases from V and 0 bases from J, leaving 10 bases between. This CDR3 region has 14 residues. Germline CDR1 SEHNR, CDR2 FQNEAQ (reference sequence). CDR3 in DNA: TGTGCCAGCAGCCCGGATCAGGTGAACACTGAAGCTTTCTTT. Encoded protein: CASSPDQVNTEAFF.

The chain recombines TRBV5-1 with TRBJ2-3; D gene unclear. With 0 bases removed from V and 2 bases from J, the gap between germline ends came to 10 bases. CDR1 and CDR2 (germline): SGHRS, YFSETQ. This CDR3 region has 15 residues. CDR3 in amino acids: CASSLDSPDTDTQYF. As DNA, the CDR3 is TGCGCCAGCAGCTTGGACAGTCCGGACACAGATACGCAGTATTTT.